Presented here are 10 T cell receptor beta chains from one specimen sequenced in a study of low-dose radiotherapy and immunotherapy resistance in tumors. The time point denotes: before trial treatment. Primers targeting TRAV and TRBV primed first-strand cDNA, covering alpha and beta chains. TCR amplification ran 20 PCR cycles using constant-region and V-primer adapter primers. TCRdb independently ran MiXCR on the reads; one entry per CDR3 protein. The sample lists tens of thousands of distinct CDR3 sequences; 15% to 20% were seen once. Sequenced here: PBMCs, sampled before treatment. The origin of the receptors is a male donor with prostate cancer.

This clonotype was picked up many times. The chain couples TRBV2 to TRBJ2-5; 10 nucleotides align to TRBD2. Losses at the gene ends were 7 bases for V and 5 bases for J; bases not matched to a gene: 7. The length of the CDR3 is 14 residues. In germline, CDR1 is SNHLY, CDR2 FYNNEI. The CDR3 loop reads CASTPGLARETQYF. CDR3 DNA sequence: TGTGCCAGCACCCCGGGACTAGCGAGGGAGACCCAGTACTTC.

This clonotype was seen once. This is likely an artifact of a read error, given a far larger clone one base away. This chain links TRBV7-2 with TRBJ2-1; D perhaps matches TRBD1 (5 bases). The CDR3 is made up of 16 amino acids. CDR1 and CDR2 (germline): SGHTA, FQGNSA. CDR3 loop: CASSLGGASSYNEQLF. CDR3 in DNA: TGTGCCAGCAGCTTAGGTGGGGCGAGCTCCTACAATGAGCAGTTGTTC.

This chain joins TRBV27 and TRBJ1-5, with TRBD1 matching over 7 bases. With 8 bases clipped from V and 8 bases from J, the junction kept 6 bases outside the gene matches. There are 12 residues in the CDR3. From germline, CDR1 is MNHEY and CDR2 SMNVEV (reference sequence). The CDR3 reads CASGPTGEPQHF. In nucleotides, the CDR3 is TGTGCCAGCGGTCCAACAGGGGAGCCCCAGCATTTT.

This clonotype occurred many times. The rearrangement uses TRBV30 and TRBJ2-7; TRBD2 might be the D (6 bases). This CDR3 is built from 12 residues. Germline CDR1 reads GTSNPN; CDR2 reads SVGIG (reference sequence). V lost 4 bases to trimming and J lost 5 bases, with 12 bases between them. The CDR3 DNA reads as TGTGCCTGGAAGGGAGGTGTTGACGAGCAGTACTTC. It specifies CAWKGGVDEQYF.

Concerning this clonotype: This likely came from a read error, as a far larger clone is one base away. The chain links TRBV6-1 to TRBJ1-1, with TRBD1 as a possible D gene (5 bases). The CDR3 loop spans 16 amino acids. The V end was cut by 10 bases, the J end by 0 bases, with 21 bases between. Per the germline V gene, CDR1 is MNHNS and CDR2 is SASEGT. Written as DNA, the CDR3 is TGTGCCATCAGAGAGACGGGACGGTCCATGAACACTGAAGCTTTCTTT. Its translation: CAIRETGRSMNTEAFF.

This clonotype was counted at least ten times. The chain combines TRBV5-1 with TRBJ2-5; D gene ambiguous. Germline CDR1 and CDR2: SGHRS and YFSETQ. The CDR3 runs 14 residues. Trimming removed 3 bases from V and 0 bases from J, with 9 bases in between. CDR3 nucleotide sequence: TGCGCCAGCAGCTCCCAACCGAACCAAGAGACCCAGTACTTC. Protein sequence: CASSSQPNQETQYF.

This rearrangement joins TRBV5-1 to TRBJ2-3; possibly TRBD1 for D (5 bases). V was clipped by 6 bases and J by 3 bases, with 14 bases between them. Germline V lookup: CDR1 SGHRS, CDR2 YFSETQ. This CDR3 comprises 14 residues. DNA for the CDR3: TGCGCCAGCAACGTTAGGGGCAGAACAGATACGCAGTATTTT. This encodes CASNVRGRTDTQYF.

As concerns this clonotype: This may be a read error: a much more frequent sequence differs by one nucleotide. CDR3 sequence reads: CATLDGSYEQFF. As DNA, the CDR3 is TGTGCCACCTTAGACGGATCCTACGAGCAGTTCTTC. The rearrangement links TRBV19 to TRBJ2-1; D is ambiguous. Trimming took off 10 bases at V and 10 bases at J, with 17 bases between the two ends. Germline CDR1 is LNHDA and CDR2 is SQIVND (reference sequence). The CDR3 consists of 12 residues. The full variable domain, rest sourced from reference TRBV19 and TRBJ2-1, is DGGITQSPKYLFRKEGQNVTLSCEQNLNHDAMYWYRQDPGQGLRLIYYSQIVNDFQKGDIAEGYSVSREKKESFPLTVTSAQKNPTAFYLCATLDGSYEQFFGPGTRLTVL.

Many counts were recorded for this clonotype. The chain combines TRBV12-3 or TRBV12-4 with TRBJ2-7; 7 nucleotides align to TRBD2. This CDR3 is 13 amino acids long. V shed 9 bases and J 5 bases; nucleotides not matched to a gene: 10. The CDR3 loop reads CASWPGGSHEQYF. The CDR3 nucleotides are TGTGCCAGTTGGCCGGGGGGTTCCCACGAGCAGTACTTC.

This clonotype was counted at least ten times. The rearrangement links TRBV7-3 to TRBJ1-3; no definite D call. Trimming left V 0 bases short and J 4 bases short, with 7 bases between. From germline, CDR1 is SGHTA and CDR2 FQGTGA. The length of the CDR3 is 14 residues. CDR3 DNA: TGTGCCAGCAGCTTAACCCCACAGGGAAACACCATATATTTT. Translation: CASSLTPQGNTIYF.